The entry below gives a single T cell receptor beta chain sequence along with its context. Antigen specificity is unknown. The naive CD8 subset, CD45RO-negative cells positively selected for CCR7, excluded terminally differentiated effector memory CD45RA+ cells. Donors were Caucasian adults residing in Nashville, Tennessee, USA. This specimen comes from a study of shared clonotypes between healthy human individuals. Study results and caveats: Across a few donors, naive CD4 shared roughly 5.2%, naive CD8 over 3%, memory CD4 2% to 2.5%, memory CD8 0.4% to 0.5%. The study's rarefaction showed incomplete sorted-subset sequencing despite large depth.

Sequencing was performed with immunoSEQ multiplex PCR; in TCRdb, only in-frame clones are kept and a portion is missing. Here the sample spans hundreds of thousands of clones, approximately 96% being singletons. The germline V gene encodes CDR1 SGHTA and CDR2 FQGTGA. V was pared by 6 bases and J by 2 bases, with 16 bases between. The CDR3 is 15 amino acids. The chain recombines TRBV7-3 with TRBJ2-5; the D is unclear. The TCR originated in a man aged 25-45 years in good health. Sequencing was performed on naive CD8+ T cells sorted from blood. CDR3 sequence reads: CASRTEPQAQETQYF. CDR3 DNA sequence: TGTGCCAGCAGGACGGAGCCCCAGGCGCAAGAGACCCAGTACTTC.